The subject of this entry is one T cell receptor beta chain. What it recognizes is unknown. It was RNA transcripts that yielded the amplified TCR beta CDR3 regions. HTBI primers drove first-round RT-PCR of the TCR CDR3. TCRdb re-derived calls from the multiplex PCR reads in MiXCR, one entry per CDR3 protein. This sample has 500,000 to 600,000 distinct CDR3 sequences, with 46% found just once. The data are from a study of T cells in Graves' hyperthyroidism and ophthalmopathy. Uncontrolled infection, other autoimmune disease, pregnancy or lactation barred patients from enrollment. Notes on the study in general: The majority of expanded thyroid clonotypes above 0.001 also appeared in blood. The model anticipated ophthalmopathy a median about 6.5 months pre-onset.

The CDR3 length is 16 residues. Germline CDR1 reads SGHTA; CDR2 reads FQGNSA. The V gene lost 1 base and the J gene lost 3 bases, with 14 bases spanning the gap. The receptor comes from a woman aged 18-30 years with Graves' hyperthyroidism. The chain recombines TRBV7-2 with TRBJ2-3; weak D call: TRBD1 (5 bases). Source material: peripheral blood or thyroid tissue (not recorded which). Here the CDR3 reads CASSLVGQGLTDTQYF. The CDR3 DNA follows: TGTGCCAGCAGCTTAGTAGGTCAGGGATTGACAGATACGCAGTATTTT.